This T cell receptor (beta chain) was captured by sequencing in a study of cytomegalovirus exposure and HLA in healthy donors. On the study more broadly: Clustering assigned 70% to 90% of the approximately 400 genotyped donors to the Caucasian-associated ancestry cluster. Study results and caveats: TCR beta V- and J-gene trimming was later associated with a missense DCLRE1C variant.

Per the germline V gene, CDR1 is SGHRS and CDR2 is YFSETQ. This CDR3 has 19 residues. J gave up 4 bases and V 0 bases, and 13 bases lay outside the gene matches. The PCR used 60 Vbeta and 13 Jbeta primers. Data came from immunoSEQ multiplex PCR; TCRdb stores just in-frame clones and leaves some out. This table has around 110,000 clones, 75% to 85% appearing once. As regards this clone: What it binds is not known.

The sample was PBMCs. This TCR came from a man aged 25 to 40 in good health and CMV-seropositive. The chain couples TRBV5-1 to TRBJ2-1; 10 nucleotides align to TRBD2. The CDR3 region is CASSLDAGTSVTPYNEQFF. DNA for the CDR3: TGCGCCAGCAGCTTGGACGCCGGGACTAGCGTCACTCCTTACAATGAGCAGTTCTTC. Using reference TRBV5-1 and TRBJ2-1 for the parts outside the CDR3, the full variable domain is KAGVTQTPRYLIKTRGQQVTLSCSPISGHRSVSWYQQTPGQGLQFLFEYFSETQRNKGNFPGRFSGRQFSNSRSEMNVSTLELGDSALYLCASSLDAGTSVTPYNEQFFGPGTRLTVL.